The next 20 T cell receptor beta chains were all read from a single sample in a study of cytomegalovirus exposure and HLA in healthy donors (dated by TCRdb to the late 2010s). Library prep was done by the immunoSEQ multiplex PCR assay. For the multiplex PCR, a mixture combining 60 forward primers for TCR Vbeta segments and 13 reverse primers for TCR Jbeta segments was used. The table comes from immuneACCESS by way of TCRdb, which keeps in-frame sequences with V and J called. Part of the clones is missing from these tables; in studies checked, under half for an unresolved V gene and the rest for unknown reasons. The sample profile shows 150,000 to 200,000 clones; more than 60% of them were found once. The top ten constitute around 3.1% of the sample. Sequenced material: PBMCs. The origin of the receptors is a woman aged 45-65 years in good health and CMV-seropositive.

The chain links TRBV6-5 to TRBJ2-3; D remains unclear. V was pared by 4 bases and J by 4 bases, with 15 bases between. Germline-derived CDR1 and CDR2 are MNHEY and SVGAGI. The CDR3 loop spans 15 amino acids. CDR3 DNA sequence: TGTGCCAGCAGTTCCTACTACGGGTTTGCAGATACGCAGTATTTT. Its translation is CASSSYYGFADTQYF.

The gene calls are TRBV5-1 and TRBJ1-2, with a tentative D call TRBD1 (6 bases). This CDR3 has 13 residues. Germline loops: CDR1 SGHRS, CDR2 YFSETQ. With 6 bases removed from V and 8 bases from J, the gap between germline ends came to 17 bases. In nucleotides, the CDR3 is TGCGCCAGCAAACCTCCACAGGGCGCAGGCTACACCTTC. Its protein product is CASKPPQGAGYTF.

V is TRBV7-2 and J is TRBJ1-1; 9 nucleotides line up with TRBD1. The CDR3 spans 14 residues. Germline V CDR1 and CDR2: SGHTA, FQGNSA. V lost 5 bases to trimming and J lost 4 bases; unmatched junction nucleotides: 5. In DNA form, the CDR3 reads TGTGCCAGCAGCGGACAGGGGTCGGGCACTGAAGCTTTCTTT. Its protein is CASSGQGSGTEAFF.

As to this clone: A junction end diverges from the germline sequence, so it may reflect a read error. This chain uses TRBV7-7 with TRBJ2-1; 10 bases fit TRBD2. Germline V lookup: CDR1 SSHAT, CDR2 FNYEAQ (reference sequence). This CDR3 comprises 15 residues. DNA for the CDR3: TGTGCTAGCAGCTTAAGCGGGGGGGCCGGCCATGAGCAGTTCTTC. The encoded protein is CASSLSGGAGHEQFF. The full variable domain, rest sourced from reference TRBV7-7 and TRBJ2-1, is GAGVSQSPRYKVTKRGQDVTLRCDPISSHATLYWYQQALGQGPEFLTYFNYEAQPDKSGLPSDRFSAERPEGSISTLTIQRTEQRDSAMYRCASSLSGGAGHEQFFGPGTRLTVL.

The chain recombines TRBV9 with TRBJ2-1, with 9 bases aligning to TRBD1. V shed 4 bases, J shed 7 bases, and the junction held 18 bases outside the gene matches. There are 18 residues in the CDR3. Germline assignment: CDR1 SGDLS and CDR2 YYNGEE. CDR3 in DNA: TGTGCCAGCAGCCCCTTATCCGGAACAGGGGGCACATGGAATGAGCAGTTCTTC. Its protein is CASSPLSGTGGTWNEQFF.

There are a few counts of this clone. The rearrangement uses TRBV19 and TRBJ2-1, with 11 bases lining up with TRBD1. Germline CDR1 reads LNHDA; CDR2 reads SQIVND (reference sequence). The CDR3 length is 16 residues. The ends lost 5 bases at V and 4 bases at J; junction bases unmatched: 7. The CDR3, as DNA: TGTGCCAGTAGTGCCTGGACAGGGGGCGAATACAATGAGCAGTTCTTC. This encodes CASSAWTGGEYNEQFF.

The V call is TRBV21-1, the J call TRBJ1-1; TRBD1, the table's D call, was not compared with the DNA. TRBV21-1 is a known pseudogene. The CDR3 extends over 16 amino acids. CDR3 sequence (DNA): TGTGCCAGCACCGACCGGGACAGGGAGGGGAGGACTGAAGCTTTCTTT. It translates to CASTDRDREGRTEAFF.

The rearrangement joins TRBV7-2 to TRBJ2-1; D might be TRBD1 (6 bases). Germline V gives CDR1 SGHTA, CDR2 FQGNSA. The CDR3 runs 13 residues. V was shortened by 4 bases and J by 5 bases, with 9 bases between the two germline ends. Written as DNA, the CDR3 is TGTGCCAGCAGCTCACGACAGGACAATGAGCAGTTCTTC. This gives the protein CASSSRQDNEQFF.

The chain is built from TRBV25-1 and TRBJ1-6, with 7 bases identical to TRBD1. Trimming cost V 6 bases and J 8 bases; bases outside gene matches: 4. Germline assignment: CDR1 MGHDK and CDR2 SYGVNS. The CDR3 extends over 13 amino acids. The CDR3 DNA reads TGTGCCAGCAGACGACAGGGCGATTCACCCCTCCACTTT. As protein: CASRRQGDSPLHF.

This clone was picked up a small number of times. This chain joins TRBV5-1 and TRBJ2-3; D is undetermined. This CDR3 has 14 amino acids. V lost 0 bases, J lost 6 bases, and 11 bases lay in between. Germline CDR1 SGHRS, CDR2 YFSETQ. The CDR3 DNA reads TGCGCCAGCAGCTTGGCTCTACAGTCCGATACGCAGTATTTT. It specifies CASSLALQSDTQYF.

V and J are TRBV7-2 and TRBJ1-1; 7 bases map to TRBD1. The length of the CDR3 is 15 residues. The V and J ends lost 2 bases and 5 bases, in that order; junction bases with no gene match: 8. The germline CDR1 and CDR2 sequences are SGHTA and FQGNSA. The CDR3 spells CASSLKGAWDTEAFF. Here the CDR3 DNA reads TGTGCCAGCAGCTTAAAGGGGGCATGGGATACTGAAGCTTTCTTT.

This clone appeared once. The rearrangement uses TRBV27 and TRBJ2-2; no definite D call. The V gene lost 4 bases and the J gene lost 9 bases, with 9 bases spanning the gap. From germline, CDR1 is MNHEY and CDR2 SMNVEV (reference sequence). This CDR3 region has 12 residues. CDR3 coding DNA: TGTGCCAGCAGTTCCTACGCCAGGGAGCTGTTTTTT. Translated, it gives CASSSYARELFF.

The rearrangement uses TRBV2 and TRBJ2-1; 11 bases agree with TRBD2. Germline V CDR1 and CDR2: SNHLY, FYNNEI. J lost 15 bases, V lost 5 bases, and 15 bases had no gene match. This CDR3 comprises 15 residues. As DNA, the CDR3 is TGTGCCAGCAGTCCCTACAGGGGGATTAGCGGGAGGGCGTTCTTC. Amino acids: CASSPYRGISGRAFF.

The chain carries TRBV6-6 and TRBJ1-6; TRBD1 is a possible D gene (6 bases). CDR1 MNHNY and CDR2 SVGAGI come from the germline V gene (reference sequence). Between the trimmed V and J ends, which lost 2 bases and 9 bases, there was a span of 11 bases. This CDR3 comprises 14 residues. CDR3 in amino acids: CASSYRDKSSPLHF. In DNA form, the CDR3 reads TGTGCCAGCAGTTACAGGGACAAGAGTTCACCCCTCCACTTT.

The CDR3 sequence is CAWSLGMINTEAFF. For the CDR3, the DNA is TGTGCCTGGAGTCTCGGGATGATAAACACTGAAGCTTTCTTT. The chain uses TRBV30 and TRBJ1-1; D not resolved. The germline V gene encodes CDR1 GTSNPN and CDR2 SVGIG (reference sequence). The CDR3 is 14 residues long. Trimming cost V 2 bases and J 2 bases, with 12 bases left between them.

The chain is built from TRBV11-2 and TRBJ2-1; tentative D call: TRBD1 (5 bases). The germline CDR1 and CDR2 sequences are SGHAT and FQNNGV. The CDR3 is made up of 15 amino acids. The V end was cut by 7 bases, the J end by 9 bases, with 22 bases between. Written as DNA, the CDR3 is TGTGCCAGCACCTCTTCGCGACAGTACACTTCTGAGCAGTTCTTC. Its translation: CASTSSRQYTSEQFF.

V and J are TRBV7-8 and TRBJ1-3; D gene unclear. Germline V gene lookup returns CDR1 SGHVS and CDR2 FQNEAQ. The CDR3 runs 16 residues. V lost 1 base, J lost 1 base, and 11 bases lay in between. The CDR3 bases are TGTGCCAGCAGCTTAGTGCCCGGGAGGTCTGGAAACACCATATATTTT. It is translated as CASSLVPGRSGNTIYF.

This chain links TRBV7-9 with TRBJ2-3; 7 nucleotides align to TRBD2. Germline loops: CDR1 SEHNR, CDR2 FQNEAQ (reference sequence). The CDR3 loop spans 12 amino acids. With 11 bases clipped from V and 5 bases from J, the junction kept 7 bases outside the gene matches. CDR3 DNA: TGTGCCGGCGGGGAGGGTATAGATACGCAGTATTTT. This translates into CAGGEGIDTQYF.

The chain recombines TRBV7-2 with TRBJ2-3; 7 bases map to TRBD1. After removal of 3 bases from V and 3 bases from J, the junction contained 3 bases not matched to a gene. The CDR3 contains 14 residues. Germline V CDR1 and CDR2: SGHTA, FQGNSA. The CDR3 region has the DNA TGTGCCAGCAGCTTTCAGGGGGTAACAGATACGCAGTATTTT. Translation: CASSFQGVTDTQYF.

The genes are TRBV6-1 and TRBJ2-7; TRBD2 matches at 7 bases. The germline CDR1 and CDR2 sequences are MNHNS and SASEGT. V shed 7 bases, J shed 4 bases, and the junction held 13 bases outside the gene matches. The CDR3 totals 15 residues. The DNA for the CDR3 is TGTGCCAGCATGGACACCGGGGGGATTAAGTACGAGCAGTACTTC. Translation gives CASMDTGGIKYEQYF.